This T cell receptor (beta chain) is from a study of blood T cell repertoires in COVID-19. The CDR3 is 16 amino acids. In germline, CDR1 is SGHKS, CDR2 YYEKEE (reference sequence). Trimming removed 0 bases from V and 7 bases from J; junction bases left unmatched: 5. The assay was immunoSEQ multiplex PCR, and TCRdb's table has in-frame clones only and misses some. The repertoire consists of around 160,000 clones, with about 85% occurring once and the leading ten covering roughly 3.9%. The sample was PBMCs or T cells enriched from blood (not recorded which). The chain is built from TRBV5-5 and TRBJ2-1; 12 positions match TRBD2. The TCR was taken from a woman aged 40 to 50 who had been exposed to COVID-19. The CDR3, as DNA: TGTGCCAGCAGCTTGGCGACTAGCGGGAGTGGTAATGAGCAGTTCTTC. Its translation is CASSLATSGSGNEQFF.